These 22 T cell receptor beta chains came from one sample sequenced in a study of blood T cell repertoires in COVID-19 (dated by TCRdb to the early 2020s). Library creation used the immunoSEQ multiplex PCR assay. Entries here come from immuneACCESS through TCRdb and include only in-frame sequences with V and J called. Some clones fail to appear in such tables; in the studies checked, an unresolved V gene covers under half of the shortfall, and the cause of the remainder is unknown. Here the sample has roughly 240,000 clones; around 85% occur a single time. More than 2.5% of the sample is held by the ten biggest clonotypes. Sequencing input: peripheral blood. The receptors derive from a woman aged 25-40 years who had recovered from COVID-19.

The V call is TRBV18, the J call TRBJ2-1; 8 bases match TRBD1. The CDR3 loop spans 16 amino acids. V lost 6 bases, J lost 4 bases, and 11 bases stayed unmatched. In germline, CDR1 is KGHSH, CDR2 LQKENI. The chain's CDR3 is CASSYIGQGQYNEQFF. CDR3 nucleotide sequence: TGTGCCAGCTCGTACATTGGACAGGGTCAGTACAATGAGCAGTTCTTC. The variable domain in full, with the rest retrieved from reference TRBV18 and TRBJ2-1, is NAGVMQNPRHLVRRRGQEARLRCSPMKGHSHVYWYRQLPEEGLKFMVYLQKENIIDESGMPKERFSAEFPKEGPSILRIQQVVRGDSAAYFCASSYIGQGQYNEQFFGPGTRLTVL.

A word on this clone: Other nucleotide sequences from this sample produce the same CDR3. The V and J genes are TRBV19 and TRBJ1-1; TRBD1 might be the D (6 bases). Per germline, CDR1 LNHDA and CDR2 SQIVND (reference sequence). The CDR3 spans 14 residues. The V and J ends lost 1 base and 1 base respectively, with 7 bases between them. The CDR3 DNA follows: TGTGCCAGTAGTATAGGACAGGCGAACACTGAAGCTTTCTTT. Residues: CASSIGQANTEAFF.

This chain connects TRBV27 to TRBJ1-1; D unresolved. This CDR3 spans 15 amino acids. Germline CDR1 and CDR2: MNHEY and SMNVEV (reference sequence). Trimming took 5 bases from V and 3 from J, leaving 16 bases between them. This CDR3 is CASSRLSKGDTEAFF. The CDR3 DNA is TGTGCCAGCAGTCGGTTGTCGAAAGGAGACACTGAAGCTTTCTTT.

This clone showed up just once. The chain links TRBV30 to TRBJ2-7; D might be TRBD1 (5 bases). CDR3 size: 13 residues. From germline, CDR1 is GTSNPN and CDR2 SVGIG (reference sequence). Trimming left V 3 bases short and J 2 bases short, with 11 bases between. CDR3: CAWSDQGPYEQYF. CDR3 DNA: TGTGCCTGGAGCGACCAGGGCCCCTACGAGCAGTACTTC.

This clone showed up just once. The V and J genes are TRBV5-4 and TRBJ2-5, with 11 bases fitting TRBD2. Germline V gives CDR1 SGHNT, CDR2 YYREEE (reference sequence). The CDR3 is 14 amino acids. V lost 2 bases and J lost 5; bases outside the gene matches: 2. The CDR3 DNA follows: TGTGCCAGCAGCTTTAGCGGGGGGGCCGAGACCCAGTACTTC. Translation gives CASSFSGGAETQYF.

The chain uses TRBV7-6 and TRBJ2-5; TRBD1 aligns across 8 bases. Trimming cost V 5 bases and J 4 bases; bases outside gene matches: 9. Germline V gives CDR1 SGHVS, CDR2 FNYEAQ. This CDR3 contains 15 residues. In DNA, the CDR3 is TGTGCCAGCAGCCCCCAGGGGGCGTATGGAGAGACCCAGTACTTC. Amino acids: CASSPQGAYGETQYF.

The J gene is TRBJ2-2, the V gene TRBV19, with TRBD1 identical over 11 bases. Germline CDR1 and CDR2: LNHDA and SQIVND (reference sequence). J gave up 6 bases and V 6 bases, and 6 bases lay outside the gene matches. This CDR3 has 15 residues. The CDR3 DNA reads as TGTGCCAGTAGGACTCCGGGACAGGGGGCCGGGGAGCTGTTTTTT. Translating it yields CASRTPGQGAGELFF.

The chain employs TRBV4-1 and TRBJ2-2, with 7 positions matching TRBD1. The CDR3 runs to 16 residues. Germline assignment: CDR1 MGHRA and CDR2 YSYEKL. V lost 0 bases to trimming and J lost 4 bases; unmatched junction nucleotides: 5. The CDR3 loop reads CASSQDPRGTTGELFF. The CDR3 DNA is TGCGCCAGCAGCCAAGATCCCAGGGGGACCACCGGGGAGCTGTTTTTT.

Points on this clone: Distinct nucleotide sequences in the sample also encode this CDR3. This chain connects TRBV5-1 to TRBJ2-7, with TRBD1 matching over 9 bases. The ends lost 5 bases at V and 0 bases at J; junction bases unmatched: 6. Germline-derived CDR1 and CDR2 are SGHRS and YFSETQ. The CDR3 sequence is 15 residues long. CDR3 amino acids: CASSLTGGSSYEQYF. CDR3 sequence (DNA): TGCGCCAGCAGTCTGACAGGGGGGAGCTCCTACGAGCAGTACTTC.

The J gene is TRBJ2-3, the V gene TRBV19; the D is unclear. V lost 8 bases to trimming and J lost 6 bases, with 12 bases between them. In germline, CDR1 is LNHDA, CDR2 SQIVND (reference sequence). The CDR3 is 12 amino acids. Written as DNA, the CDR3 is TGTGCCAGTGGCATCCCCTTGGATACGCAGTATTTT. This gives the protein CASGIPLDTQYF.

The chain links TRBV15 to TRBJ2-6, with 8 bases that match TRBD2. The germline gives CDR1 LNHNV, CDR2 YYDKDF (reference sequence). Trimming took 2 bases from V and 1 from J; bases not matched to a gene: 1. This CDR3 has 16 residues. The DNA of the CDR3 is TGTGCCACCAGCAGACCGGGGGGGTCTGGGGCCAACGTCCTGACTTTC. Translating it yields CATSRPGGSGANVLTF. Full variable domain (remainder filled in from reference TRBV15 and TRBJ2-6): DAMVIQNPRYQVTQFGKPVTLSCSQTLNHNVMYWYQQKSSQAPKLLFHYYDKDFNNEADTPDNFQSRRPNTSFCFLDIRSPGLGDTAMYLCATSRPGGSGANVLTFGAGSRLTVL.

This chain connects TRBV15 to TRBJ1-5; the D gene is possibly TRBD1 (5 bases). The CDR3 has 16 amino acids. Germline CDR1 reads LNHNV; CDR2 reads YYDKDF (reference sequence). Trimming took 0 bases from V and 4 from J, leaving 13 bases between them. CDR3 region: CATSREGYGGNQPQHF. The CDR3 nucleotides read TGTGCCACCAGCAGAGAGGGGTATGGGGGGAATCAGCCCCAGCATTTT. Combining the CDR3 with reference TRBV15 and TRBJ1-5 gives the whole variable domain DAMVIQNPRYQVTQFGKPVTLSCSQTLNHNVMYWYQQKSSQAPKLLFHYYDKDFNNEADTPDNFQSRRPNTSFCFLDIRSPGLGDTAMYLCATSREGYGGNQPQHFGDGTRLSIL.

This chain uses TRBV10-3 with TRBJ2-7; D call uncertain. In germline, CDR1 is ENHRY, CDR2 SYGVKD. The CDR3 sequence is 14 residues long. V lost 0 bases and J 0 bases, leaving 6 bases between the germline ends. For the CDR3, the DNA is TGTGCCATCAGTGAGTCGGTCGGCTCCTACGAGCAGTACTTC. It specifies CAISESVGSYEQYF.

For the CDR3, the DNA is TGTGCCAGCAGCCATTCTGGGCCCCAGGATGCTTTCTTT. This codes for CASSHSGPQDAFF. The V gene is TRBV3-1 (or the pseudogene TRBV3-2), the J gene TRBJ1-1; D unresolved. From germline, CDR1 is LGHDT and CDR2 YNNKEL (reference sequence). With 3 bases removed from V and 11 bases from J, the gap between germline ends came to 16 bases. CDR3 length: 13 amino acids.

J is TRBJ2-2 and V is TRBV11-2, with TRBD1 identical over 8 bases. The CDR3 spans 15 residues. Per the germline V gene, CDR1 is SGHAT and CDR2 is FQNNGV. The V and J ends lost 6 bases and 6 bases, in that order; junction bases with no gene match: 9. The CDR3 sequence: CASSYGQGFPGELFF. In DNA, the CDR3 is TGTGCCAGCAGTTATGGACAGGGATTCCCCGGGGAGCTGTTTTTT.

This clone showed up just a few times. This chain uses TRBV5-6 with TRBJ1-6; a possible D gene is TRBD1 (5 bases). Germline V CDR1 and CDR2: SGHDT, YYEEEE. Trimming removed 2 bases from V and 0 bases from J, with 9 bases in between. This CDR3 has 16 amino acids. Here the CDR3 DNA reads TGTGCCAGCAGCTTAGGGGTTCCCTCCTATAATTCACCCCTCCACTTT. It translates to CASSLGVPSYNSPLHF. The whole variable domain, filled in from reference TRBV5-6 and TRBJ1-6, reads DAGVTQSPTHLIKTRGQQVTLRCSPKSGHDTVSWYQQALGQGPQFIFQYYEEEERQRGNFPDRFSGHQFPNYSSELNVNALLLGDSALYLCASSLGVPSYNSPLHFGNGTRLTVT.

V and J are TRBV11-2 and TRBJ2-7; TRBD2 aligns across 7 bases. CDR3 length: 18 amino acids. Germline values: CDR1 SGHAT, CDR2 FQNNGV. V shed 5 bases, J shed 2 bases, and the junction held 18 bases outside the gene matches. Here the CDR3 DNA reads TGTGCCAGCAGCCCCTCGGCCCTGTCGGGAGGTTCAACCTACGAGCAGTACTTC. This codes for CASSPSALSGGSTYEQYF.

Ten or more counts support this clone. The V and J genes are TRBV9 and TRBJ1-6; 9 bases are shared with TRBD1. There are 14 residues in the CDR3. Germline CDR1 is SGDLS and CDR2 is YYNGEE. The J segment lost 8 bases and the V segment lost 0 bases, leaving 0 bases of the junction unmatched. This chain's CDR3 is CASSVGTGDSPLHF. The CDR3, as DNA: TGTGCCAGCAGCGTAGGGACAGGGGATTCACCCCTCCACTTT. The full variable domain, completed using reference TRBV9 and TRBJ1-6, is DSGVTQTPKHLITATGQRVTLRCSPRSGDLSVYWYQQSLDQGLQFLIQYYNGEERAKGNILERFSAQQFPDLHSELNLSSLELGDSALYFCASSVGTGDSPLHFGNGTRLTVT.

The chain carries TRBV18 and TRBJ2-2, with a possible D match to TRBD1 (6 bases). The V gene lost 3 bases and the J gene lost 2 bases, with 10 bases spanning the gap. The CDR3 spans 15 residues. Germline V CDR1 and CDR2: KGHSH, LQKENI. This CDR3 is CASSPAGTNTGELFF. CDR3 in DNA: TGTGCCAGCTCACCCGCCGGGACAAACACCGGGGAGCTGTTTTTT. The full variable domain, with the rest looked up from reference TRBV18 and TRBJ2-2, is NAGVMQNPRHLVRRRGQEARLRCSPMKGHSHVYWYRQLPEEGLKFMVYLQKENIIDESGMPKERFSAEFPKEGPSILRIQQVVRGDSAAYFCASSPAGTNTGELFFGEGSRLTVL.

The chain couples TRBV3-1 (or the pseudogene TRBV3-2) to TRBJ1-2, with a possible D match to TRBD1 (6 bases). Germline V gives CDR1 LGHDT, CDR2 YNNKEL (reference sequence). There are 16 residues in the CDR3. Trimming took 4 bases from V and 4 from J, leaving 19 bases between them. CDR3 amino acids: CASSPVAGGPFYGYTF. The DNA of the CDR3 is TGTGCCAGCAGCCCGGTGGCGGGGGGCCCTTTCTATGGCTACACCTTC.

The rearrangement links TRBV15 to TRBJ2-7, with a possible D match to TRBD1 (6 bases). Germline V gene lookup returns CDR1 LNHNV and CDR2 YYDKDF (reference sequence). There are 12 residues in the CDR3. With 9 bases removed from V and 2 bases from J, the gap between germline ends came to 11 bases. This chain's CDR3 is CATQQGTYEQYF. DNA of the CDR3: TGTGCCACGCAACAGGGCACCTACGAGCAGTACTTC. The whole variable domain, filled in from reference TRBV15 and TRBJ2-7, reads DAMVIQNPRYQVTQFGKPVTLSCSQTLNHNVMYWYQQKSSQAPKLLFHYYDKDFNNEADTPDNFQSRRPNTSFCFLDIRSPGLGDTAMYLCATQQGTYEQYFGPGTRLTVT.

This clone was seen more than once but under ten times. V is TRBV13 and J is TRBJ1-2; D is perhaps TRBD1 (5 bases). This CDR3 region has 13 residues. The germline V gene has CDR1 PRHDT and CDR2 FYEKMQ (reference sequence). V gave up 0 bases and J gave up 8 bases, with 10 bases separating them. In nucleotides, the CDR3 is TGTGCCAGCAGCTTAGGAGGGGTCGGAGGCTACACCTTC. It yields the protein CASSLGGVGGYTF.